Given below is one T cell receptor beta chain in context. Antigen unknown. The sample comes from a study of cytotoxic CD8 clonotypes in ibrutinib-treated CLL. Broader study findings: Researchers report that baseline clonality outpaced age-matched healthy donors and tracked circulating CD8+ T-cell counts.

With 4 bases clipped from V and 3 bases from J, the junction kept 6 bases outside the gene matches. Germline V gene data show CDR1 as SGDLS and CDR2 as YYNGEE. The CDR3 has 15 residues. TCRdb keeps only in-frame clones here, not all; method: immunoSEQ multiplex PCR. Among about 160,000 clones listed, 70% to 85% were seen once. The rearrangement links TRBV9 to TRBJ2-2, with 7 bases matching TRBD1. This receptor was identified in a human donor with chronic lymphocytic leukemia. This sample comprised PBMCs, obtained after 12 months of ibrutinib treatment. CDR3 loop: CASSPGQTYTGELFF. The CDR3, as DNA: TGTGCCAGCAGCCCGGGACAGACCTACACCGGGGAGCTGTTTTTT.